Following are 3 T cell receptor beta chains from one sample sequenced in a study of stem cell transplantation in POMP-related autoinflammatory disease (dated by TCRdb to the early 2020s). Library preparation used the immunoSEQ multiplex PCR assay. TCRdb took this table from immuneACCESS and kept in-frame rearrangements with V and J called. Such tables lack part of the clones; where checked against another copy, unresolved V genes explain under half of the gap, and the rest is unexplained. The sample profile shows about 1,400 clones; 80% to 90% of them were found once. Together, the top ten hold 25% to 30% of the sample. Sequences were obtained from Tregs from PBMCs. The receptor source for this set is a human donor in good health.

The chain employs TRBV11-2 and TRBJ1-6; D call uncertain. The CDR3 is 15 residues long. V lost 4 bases and J lost 8, with 15 bases in between. Germline lookup yields CDR1 SGHAT and CDR2 FQNNGV. CDR3 bases: TGTGCCAGCAGCTCGGGAGGAAGCCCTTATTCACCCCTCCACTTT. It specifies CASSSGGSPYSPLHF.

This rearrangement joins TRBV20-1 to TRBJ2-7, with no clear D. CDR3 length: 11 amino acids. In germline, CDR1 is DFQATT, CDR2 SNEGSKA (reference sequence). Trimming shortened V by 6 bases and J by 2 bases, and 8 bases separated the two germline ends. CDR3 DNA sequence: TGCAGTGCACCCGGACCCTACGAGCAGTACTTC. This gives the protein CSAPGPYEQYF.

The CDR3 protein is CASRIAGGEQFF. The CDR3 DNA reads TGTGCCAGCCGCATCGCCGGCGGGGAGCAGTTCTTC. J is TRBJ2-1 and V is TRBV19; tentatively, D is TRBD2 (5 bases). Germline-derived CDR1 and CDR2 are LNHDA and SQIVND (reference sequence). The V end was cut by 9 bases, the J end by 10 bases, with 16 bases between. The CDR3 has 12 amino acids.